Shown below are 14 T cell receptor beta chains from a single sample sequenced in a study of cytomegalovirus exposure and HLA in healthy donors (dated by TCRdb to the late 2010s). The library was generated by the immunoSEQ multiplex PCR assay. A mixture of 60 forward primers for TCR Vbeta segments and 13 reverse primers for TCR Jbeta segments was used in the multiplex PCR. The clones in this table, taken by TCRdb from immuneACCESS, are in-frame only. Not every clone is retained; where verified, under half of the shortfall comes from an unresolved V gene, and the cause of the rest is unknown. The sample contains about 170,000 clones, about three quarters of them found a single time. Of the sample, around 3% falls within the top ten clones. The sample was PBMCs. The receptors were gathered from a female donor in good health and CMV-seronegative.

The chain has TRBV28 and TRBJ1-2, with a possible D match to TRBD1 (6 bases). The CDR3 spans 13 residues. V was cut by 4 bases and J by 5 bases, with 11 bases left in between. In germline, CDR1 is MDHEN, CDR2 SYDVKM. This CDR3 reads CASSSGDRYGYTF. The CDR3 nucleotides are TGTGCCAGCAGTTCAGGGGATCGTTATGGCTACACCTTC.

This clone was seen more than once but under ten times. The rearrangement uses TRBV28 and TRBJ2-3; TRBD2 agrees at 10 bases. The ends lost 3 bases at V and 2 bases at J; junction bases unmatched: 8. Germline CDR1 reads MDHEN; CDR2 reads SYDVKM. The CDR3 loop spans 17 amino acids. CDR3 in amino acids: CASSLYRAGGTTDTQYF. CDR3 bases: TGTGCCAGCAGTTTGTACCGAGCGGGAGGGACCACAGATACGCAGTATTTT. The variable domain in full, completed from reference TRBV28 and TRBJ2-3, reads DVKVTQSSRYLVKRTGEKVFLECVQDMDHENMFWYRQDPGLGLRLIYFSYDVKMKEKGDIPEGYSVSREKKERFSLILESASTNQTSMYLCASSLYRAGGTTDTQYFGPGTRLTVL.

This chain links TRBV28 with TRBJ2-7, with TRBD2 identical over 15 bases. Trimming at V came to 4 bases and at J to 3 bases, leaving 1 base not matched to a gene. The CDR3 totals 15 residues. Per germline, CDR1 MDHEN and CDR2 SYDVKM. This chain's CDR3 is CASSSGLAGGYEQYF. For the CDR3, the DNA is TGTGCCAGCAGTTCGGGACTAGCGGGAGGCTACGAGCAGTACTTC.

V gene TRBV7-8 combines with J gene TRBJ2-3; TRBD2 aligns across 7 bases. Germline CDR1 and CDR2: SGHVS and FQNEAQ. V lost 1 base to trimming and J lost 1 base; unmatched junction nucleotides: 2. The CDR3 runs to 15 residues. For the CDR3, the DNA is TGTGCCAGCAGCTTAGAGGCGGGGGGCACAGATACGCAGTATTTT. Protein sequence: CASSLEAGGTDTQYF.

This chain uses TRBV28 with TRBJ2-7; D is ambiguous. From germline, CDR1 is MDHEN and CDR2 SYDVKM. The CDR3 sequence is 14 residues long. V lost 6 bases and J lost 2, with 14 bases in between. The CDR3 reads CASREQWATYEQYF. CDR3 in DNA: TGTGCCAGCAGAGAACAATGGGCAACCTACGAGCAGTACTTC.

There are a few counts of this clone. The chain employs TRBV19 and TRBJ1-5, with a possible D match to TRBD1 (6 bases). This CDR3 contains 17 residues. The V and J ends lost 4 bases and 1 base respectively, with 17 bases between them. Germline CDR1 is LNHDA and CDR2 is SQIVND (reference sequence). This CDR3 reads CASSKGGGGQSNQPQHF. The CDR3 DNA reads as TGTGCCAGTAGTAAAGGGGGAGGGGGTCAAAGCAATCAGCCCCAGCATTTT.

The chain combines TRBV11-1 with TRBJ2-5; 7 bases align to TRBD1. Looked up from germline, CDR1 is SGHAT and CDR2 is FQDESV (reference sequence). Trimming cost V 6 bases and J 3 bases; bases outside gene matches: 10. There are 15 residues in the CDR3. CDR3 nucleotide sequence: TGTGCCAGCAGAATACAGGGGATGGGCGAAGAGACCCAGTACTTC. Its protein product is CASRIQGMGEETQYF.

V and J are TRBV7-3 and TRBJ1-1; D might be TRBD1 (6 bases). The V end was cut by 5 bases, the J end by 0 bases, with 16 bases between. CDR3 length: 16 residues. Per the germline V gene, CDR1 is SGHTA and CDR2 is FQGTGA. For the CDR3, the DNA is TGTGCCAGCAGCCTCCGGCGAGGGGGGGTGAACACTGAAGCTTTCTTT. Its protein product is CASSLRRGGVNTEAFF.

This sequence joins TRBV28 and TRBJ1-2; possible D gene TRBD1, 5 bases. Deletions cut 5 bases from V and 4 bases from J, with 14 bases between. Germline CDR1 reads MDHEN; CDR2 reads SYDVKM. There are 14 residues in the CDR3. CDR3 nucleotides: TGTGCCAGCAGTCTTGGGGACTTAGCCTATGGCTACACCTTC. This sequence encodes CASSLGDLAYGYTF.

This clone was detected a few times. V usage is TRBV11-2 and J usage is TRBJ2-1, with 10 bases matching TRBD2. The ends lost 7 bases at V and 4 bases at J; junction bases unmatched: 10. Looked up from germline, CDR1 is SGHAT and CDR2 is FQNNGV. The length of the CDR3 is 16 residues. CDR3 in amino acids: CASKTRAGGRYNEQFF. In DNA, the CDR3 is TGTGCCAGCAAGACAAGAGCGGGAGGGAGGTACAATGAGCAGTTCTTC.

The chain recombines TRBV2 with TRBJ1-2; D might be TRBD1 (5 bases). V gave up 3 bases and J gave up 4 bases, with 15 bases separating them. The germline CDR1 and CDR2 sequences are SNHLY and FYNNEI. The CDR3 has 15 amino acids. This chain's CDR3 is CASSEGLGPFYGYTF. The CDR3 DNA sequence: TGTGCCAGCAGTGAGGGACTAGGTCCTTTCTATGGCTACACCTTC.

This chain links TRBV5-1 with TRBJ2-6, with 10 nucleotides matching TRBD1. Germline CDR1 is SGHRS and CDR2 is YFSETQ. J was trimmed by 1 base and V by 4 bases; bases with no gene match: 5. This CDR3 contains 17 residues. As DNA, the CDR3 is TGCGCCAGCAGCCGGACAGGGGGTGGTTCTGGGGCCAACGTCCTGACTTTC. It specifies CASSRTGGGSGANVLTF.

This chain connects TRBV29-1 to TRBJ2-5; 9 bases fit TRBD1. Germline loops: CDR1 SQVTM, CDR2 ANQGSEA. The V gene end was trimmed by 3 bases and the J gene end by 5 bases; junction bases not matched to a gene: 7. This CDR3 comprises 14 residues. The DNA for the CDR3 is TGCAGCGTTGAGCGGACAGGGGCGGGGGAGACCCAGTACTTC. It codes for CSVERTGAGETQYF.

V gene TRBV4-3 combines with J gene TRBJ2-1; a weak D match, TRBD2 (7 bases). Trimming cost V 0 bases and J 11 bases, with 11 bases left between them. CDR3 length: 13 residues. From germline, CDR1 is LGHNA and CDR2 YSLEER. The CDR3 DNA sequence: TGCGCCAGCAGCCAAGAAGGGGGGGCTAAGCAGTTCTTC. As protein: CASSQEGGAKQFF.